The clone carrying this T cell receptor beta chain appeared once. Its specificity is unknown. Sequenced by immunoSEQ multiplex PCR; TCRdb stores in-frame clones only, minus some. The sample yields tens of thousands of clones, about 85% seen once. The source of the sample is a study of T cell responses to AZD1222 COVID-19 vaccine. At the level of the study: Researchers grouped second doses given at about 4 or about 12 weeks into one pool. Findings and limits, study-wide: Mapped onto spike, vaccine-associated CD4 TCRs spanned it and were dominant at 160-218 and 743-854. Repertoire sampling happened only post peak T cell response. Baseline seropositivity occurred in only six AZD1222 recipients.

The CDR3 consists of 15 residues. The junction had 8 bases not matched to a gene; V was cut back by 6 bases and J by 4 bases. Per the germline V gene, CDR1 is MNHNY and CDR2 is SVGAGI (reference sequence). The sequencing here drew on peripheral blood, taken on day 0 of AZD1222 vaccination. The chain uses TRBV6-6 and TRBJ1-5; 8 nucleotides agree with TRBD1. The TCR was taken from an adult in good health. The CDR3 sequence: CASRSTGGRNQPQHF. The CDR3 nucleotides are TGTGCCAGCAGATCTACAGGGGGACGGAATCAGCCCCAGCATTTT.